One and the same sample provided the 12 T cell receptor beta chains below, sequenced in a study of siplizumab effects on memory and regulatory T cells (dated by TCRdb to between 2018 and 2021). Library method: the immunoSEQ multiplex PCR assay. TCRdb stores this immuneACCESS table with in-frame sequences only. Part of the clones is absent; in the studies checked, under half of the shortfall reflects unresolved V genes, and no reason is known for the rest. Recorded for this sample are more than 85,000 clones; about nine tenths of them occurred a single time. About 16% of the sample rests with the top ten. The material sequenced was CD4+ T cells sorted from blood. These TCRs come from a human donor in good health.

The CDR3, as DNA: TGTGCCAGCAGCCCCACAGCGGGGGCCTATGCAGATACGCAGTATTTT. Residues: CASSPTAGAYADTQYF. This chain links TRBV4-2 with TRBJ2-3; 8 positions match TRBD2. Germline assignment: CDR1 LGHNA and CDR2 YNFKEQ. This CDR3 is built from 16 residues. J gave up 4 bases and V 4 bases, and 10 bases lay outside the gene matches.

This clone was detected only once. This chain uses TRBV7-9 with TRBJ1-2; a possible D gene is TRBD1 (5 bases). Between the trimmed V and J ends, which lost 3 bases and 8 bases, there was a span of 16 bases. Germline assignment: CDR1 SEHNR and CDR2 FQNEAQ (reference sequence). The CDR3 extends over 14 amino acids. Written as DNA, the CDR3 is TGTGCCAGCAGCTTCGAGGGACTGAAGTCGGGCTACACCTTC. The encoded protein is CASSFEGLKSGYTF.

The rearrangement joins TRBV2 to TRBJ1-5; the D gene is possibly TRBD1 (5 bases). V lost 4 bases, J lost 7 bases, and 5 bases lay in between. From germline, CDR1 is SNHLY and CDR2 FYNNEI. This CDR3 region has 11 residues. CDR3 sequence (DNA): TGTGCCAGCAGTGGGGACCAGCCCCAGCATTTT. Amino acids: CASSGDQPQHF.

The chain joins TRBV10-3 to TRBJ2-2, with unresolved D. The V end lost 4 bases, the J end lost 4 bases, and 16 bases lay between the germline ends. This CDR3 spans 16 amino acids. The V gene's germline CDR1 is ENHRY and CDR2 SYGVKD. As DNA, the CDR3 is TGTGCCATCAGTGTGGAGTCCACCGTAGGCACCGGGGAGCTGTTTTTT. Translation gives CAISVESTVGTGELFF.

The chain joins TRBV5-1 to TRBJ1-4, with no clear D. Germline CDR1 is SGHRS and CDR2 is YFSETQ. The V end lost 2 bases, the J end lost 0 bases, and 5 bases lay between the germline ends. This CDR3 has 14 amino acids. CDR3 nucleotide sequence: TGCGCCAGCAGCTTTGGGTCAACTAATGAAAAACTGTTTTTT. This gives the protein CASSFGSTNEKLFF. Together with reference TRBV5-1 and TRBJ1-4, the CDR3 gives the full variable domain: KAGVTQTPRYLIKTRGQQVTLSCSPISGHRSVSWYQQTPGQGLQFLFEYFSETQRNKGNFPGRFSGRQFSNSRSEMNVSTLELGDSALYLCASSFGSTNEKLFFGSGTQLSVL.

V gene TRBV5-6 combines with J gene TRBJ2-2; no definite D call. This CDR3 contains 18 residues. Germline V gene sequence: CDR1 SGHDT, CDR2 YYEEEE. Trimming shortened V by 4 bases and J by 1 base, and 20 bases separated the two germline ends. In DNA form, the CDR3 reads TGTGCCAGCAGCCCGCGACCCCGGGCACCCCGGAACACCGGGGAGCTGTTTTTT. Translation: CASSPRPRAPRNTGELFF.

The chain carries TRBV19 and TRBJ1-1; maybe TRBD1 (6 bases). Per the germline V gene, CDR1 is LNHDA and CDR2 is SQIVND (reference sequence). This CDR3 is built from 12 residues. Trimming took off 8 bases at V and 6 bases at J, with 13 bases between the two ends. CDR3: CASDGAGAEAFF. The CDR3 bases are TGTGCCAGTGACGGCGCAGGGGCTGAAGCTTTCTTT.

The chain carries TRBV6-5 and TRBJ1-2; a weak D match, TRBD1 (5 bases). Germline V CDR1 and CDR2: MNHEY, SVGAGI. V lost 5 bases to trimming and J lost 4 bases, with 14 bases between them. CDR3 length equals 14 residues. The CDR3 loop is CASSLGRGIYGYTF. Here the CDR3 DNA reads TGTGCCAGCAGTCTCGGACGGGGGATCTATGGCTACACCTTC.

The chain combines TRBV5-1 with TRBJ2-5, with 14 nucleotides matching TRBD2. CDR3 size: 15 residues. The junction had 3 bases not matched to a gene; V was cut back by 4 bases and J by 4 bases. Germline CDR1 and CDR2: SGHRS and YFSETQ. The CDR3 region has the DNA TGCGCCAGCAGCCCAGGACTAGCGGGAGGAGAGACCCAGTACTTC. Protein: CASSPGLAGGETQYF.

The V call is TRBV28, the J call TRBJ2-1; no clear D. Deletions cut 5 bases from V and 9 bases from J, with 8 bases between. The germline V gene encodes CDR1 MDHEN and CDR2 SYDVKM. This CDR3 is built from 11 residues. The CDR3 DNA is TGTGCCAGCAGTCGCCATAGTGAGCAGTTCTTC. It is translated as CASSRHSEQFF.

The J gene is TRBJ2-3, the V gene TRBV5-1; D remains unclear. V was shortened by 0 bases and J by 6 bases, with 14 bases between the two germline ends. The germline V gene has CDR1 SGHRS and CDR2 YFSETQ. There are 15 residues in the CDR3. The CDR3 is CASSLDSKPPDTQYF. Here the CDR3 DNA reads TGCGCCAGCAGCTTGGATAGCAAACCCCCGGATACGCAGTATTTT.

CDR3 loop: CASSLGQTQETQYF. The CDR3 DNA sequence: TGTGCCAGCTCGCTCGGACAGACACAAGAGACCCAGTACTTC. V usage is TRBV18 and J usage is TRBJ2-5, with a weak D call TRBD1 (6 bases). The CDR3 totals 14 residues. The V end was cut by 6 bases, the J end by 2 bases, with 13 bases between. In germline, CDR1 is KGHSH, CDR2 LQKENI.